Here is one T cell receptor (beta chain) with its context. The antigen is undetermined. The record originates from a study of cytomegalovirus exposure and HLA in healthy donors. Study conclusions and caveats: Earlier results showed most TCR beta V segments being productive about 87% or about 30% of the time.

This CDR3 has 14 amino acids. Primers: 60 Vbeta forward and 13 Jbeta reverse. The repertoire was sequenced with immunoSEQ multiplex PCR; TCRdb's copy has only in-frame clones and lacks some. The table records about 63,000 clones, around 73% of them present only once. Sequences were obtained from PBMCs. This sequence originates from a man aged 50 to 60 in good health and CMV-seronegative. The chain joins TRBV7-5 to TRBJ2-7; the DNA was not used to check the table's D call, TRBD1. TRBV7-5 is designated a pseudogene. Written as DNA, the CDR3 is TGTGCCAGAAGCCGACAGGCCCTTTCTTACGAGCAGTACTTC. Protein: CARSRQALSYEQYF.